Only a few counts were recorded for the clone carrying this T cell receptor beta chain. What it binds is not known. The Oncomine TCR Beta short-read assay was what sequenced the DNA obtained from cultured CD4+ T cells. The authors extracted genomic DNA from cultured CD4+ T cells. In TCRdb, the PCR reads were re-called with MiXCR into one record per CDR3 protein. The table has thousands of distinct CDR3 sequences, around 33% seen once; the top ten hold roughly 20%. The germline V gene has CDR1 SGHTA and CDR2 FQGTGA. The V gene lost 3 bases and the J gene lost 3 bases, with 11 bases spanning the gap. This CDR3 is built from 15 residues. This sample stems from a study of vaccination and CD4 T cells after COVID-19. About the study: Overlapping peptides of the spike proteins of SARS-CoV-2, HCoV-NL63, HCoV-OC43 and HCoV-229E were used for cell stimulation.

As for treatment: roughly nine-day PBMC culture with coronavirus spike peptide pools or control peptides (ViraFEST assay). The collection of CD4+ T cells from the unexposed donor took place before the COVID-19 pandemic (2011-2018). Under the ViraFEST approach, antigen-specific T cells were expanded with peptide pools and TCRs subsequently sequenced. The V call is TRBV7-3, the J call TRBJ2-2; the D gene is possibly TRBD2 (5 bases). What was sequenced was CD4+ T cells from blood, cultured in vitro. The clonotype comes from a human donor in good health. The CDR3 DNA is TGTGCCAGCAGCTTGGGAGCGCAACACACCGGGGAGCTGTTTTTT. As protein: CASSLGAQHTGELFF.